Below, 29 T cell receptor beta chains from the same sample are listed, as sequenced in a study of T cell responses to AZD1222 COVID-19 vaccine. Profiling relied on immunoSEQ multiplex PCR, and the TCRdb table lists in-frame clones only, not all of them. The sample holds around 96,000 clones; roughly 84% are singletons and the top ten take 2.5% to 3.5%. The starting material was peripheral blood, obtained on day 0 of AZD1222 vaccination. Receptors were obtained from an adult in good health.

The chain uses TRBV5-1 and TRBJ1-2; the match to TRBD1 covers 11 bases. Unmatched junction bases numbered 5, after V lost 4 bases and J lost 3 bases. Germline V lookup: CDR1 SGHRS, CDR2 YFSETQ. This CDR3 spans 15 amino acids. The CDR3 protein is CASSRGQGVDYGYTF. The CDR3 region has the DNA TGCGCCAGCAGCCGGGGACAGGGGGTGGACTATGGCTACACCTTC.

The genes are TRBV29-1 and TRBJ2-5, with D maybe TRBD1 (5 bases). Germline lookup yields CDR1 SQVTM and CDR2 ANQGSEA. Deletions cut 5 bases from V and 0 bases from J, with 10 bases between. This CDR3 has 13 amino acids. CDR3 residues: CSVRQFYQETQYF. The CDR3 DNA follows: TGCAGCGTTAGACAGTTCTACCAAGAGACCCAGTACTTC. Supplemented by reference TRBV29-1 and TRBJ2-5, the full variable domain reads SAVISQKPSRDICQRGTSLTIQCQVDSQVTMMFWYRQQPGQSLTLIATANQGSEATYESGFVIDKFPISRPNLTFSTLTVSNMSPEDSSIYLCSVRQFYQETQYFGPGTRLLVL.

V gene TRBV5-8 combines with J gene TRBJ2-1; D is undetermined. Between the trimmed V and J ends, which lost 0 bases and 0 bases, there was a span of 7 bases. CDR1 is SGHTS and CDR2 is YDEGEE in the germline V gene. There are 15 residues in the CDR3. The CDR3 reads CASSLARRSYNEQFF. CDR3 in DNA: TGTGCCAGCAGCTTGGCGCGCCGCTCCTACAATGAGCAGTTCTTC.

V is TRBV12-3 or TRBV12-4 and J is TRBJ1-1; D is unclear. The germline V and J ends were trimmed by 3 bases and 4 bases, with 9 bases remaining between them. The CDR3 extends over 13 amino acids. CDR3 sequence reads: CASSFGLTTEAFF. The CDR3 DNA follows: TGTGCCAGCAGTTTTGGGCTCACCACTGAAGCTTTCTTT.

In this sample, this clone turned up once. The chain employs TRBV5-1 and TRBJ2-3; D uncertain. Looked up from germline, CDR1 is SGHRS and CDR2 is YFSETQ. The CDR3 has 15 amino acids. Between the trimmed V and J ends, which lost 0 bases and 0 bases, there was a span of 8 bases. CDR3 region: CASSLDPGSTDTQYF. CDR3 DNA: TGCGCCAGCAGCTTGGATCCCGGCAGCACAGATACGCAGTATTTT. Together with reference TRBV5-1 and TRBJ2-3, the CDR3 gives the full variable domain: KAGVTQTPRYLIKTRGQQVTLSCSPISGHRSVSWYQQTPGQGLQFLFEYFSETQRNKGNFPGRFSGRQFSNSRSEMNVSTLELGDSALYLCASSLDPGSTDTQYFGPGTRLTVL.

CDR3 region: CASSYRDTRVDEQYF. CDR3 DNA: TGCGCCAGCAGCTACCGCGACACGAGGGTGGACGAGCAGTACTTC. This chain connects TRBV5-1 to TRBJ2-7; a possible D gene is TRBD2 (5 bases). The CDR3 length is 15 residues. Germline V gene data show CDR1 as SGHRS and CDR2 as YFSETQ. Trimming stripped 3 bases from V and 5 bases from J, with 18 bases between.

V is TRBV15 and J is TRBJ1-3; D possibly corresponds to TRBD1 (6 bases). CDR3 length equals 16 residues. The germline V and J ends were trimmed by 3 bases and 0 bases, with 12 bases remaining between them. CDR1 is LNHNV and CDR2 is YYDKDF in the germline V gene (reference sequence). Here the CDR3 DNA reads TGTGCCACCAGCAGTCCAGGGGCGCCCTCTGGAAACACCATATATTTT. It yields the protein CATSSPGAPSGNTIYF.

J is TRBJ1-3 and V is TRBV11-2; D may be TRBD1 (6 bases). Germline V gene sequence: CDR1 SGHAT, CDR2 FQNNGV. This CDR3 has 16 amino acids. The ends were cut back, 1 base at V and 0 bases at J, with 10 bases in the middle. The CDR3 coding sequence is TGTGCCAGCAGCTTAGCGGGACAAATCTCTGGAAACACCATATATTTT. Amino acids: CASSLAGQISGNTIYF.

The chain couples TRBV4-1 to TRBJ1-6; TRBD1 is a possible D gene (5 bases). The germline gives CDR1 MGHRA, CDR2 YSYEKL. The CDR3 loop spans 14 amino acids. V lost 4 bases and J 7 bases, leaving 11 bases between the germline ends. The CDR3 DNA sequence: TGCGCCAGCAGCCTCGGACACGGGAATTCACCCCTCCACTTT. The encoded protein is CASSLGHGNSPLHF.

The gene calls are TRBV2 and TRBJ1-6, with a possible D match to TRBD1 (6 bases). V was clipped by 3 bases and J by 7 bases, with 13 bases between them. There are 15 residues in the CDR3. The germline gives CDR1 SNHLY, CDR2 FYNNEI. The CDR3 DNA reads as TGTGCCAGCAGTGAGGACAGTCTGCGGAATTCACCCCTCCACTTT. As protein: CASSEDSLRNSPLHF.

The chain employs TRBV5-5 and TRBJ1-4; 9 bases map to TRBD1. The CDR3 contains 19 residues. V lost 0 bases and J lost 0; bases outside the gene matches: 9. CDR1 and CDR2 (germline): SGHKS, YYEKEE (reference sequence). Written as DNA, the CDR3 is TGTGCCAGCAGCTTGGAGAGGGGGACAGGGTCAGCAACTAATGAAAAACTGTTTTTT. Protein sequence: CASSLERGTGSATNEKLFF.

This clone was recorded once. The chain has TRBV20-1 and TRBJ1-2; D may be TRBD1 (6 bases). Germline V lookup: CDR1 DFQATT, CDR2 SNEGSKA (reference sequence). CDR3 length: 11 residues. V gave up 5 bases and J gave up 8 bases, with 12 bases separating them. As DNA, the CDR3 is TGCAGTGCTTGGGACACCGGCGGCTACACCTTC. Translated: CSAWDTGGYTF.

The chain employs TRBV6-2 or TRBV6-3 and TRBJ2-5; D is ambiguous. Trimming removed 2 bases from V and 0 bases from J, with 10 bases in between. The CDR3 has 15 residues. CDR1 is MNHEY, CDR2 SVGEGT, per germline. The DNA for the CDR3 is TGTGCCAGCAGTTACAGTGGGTCGTACCAAGAGACCCAGTACTTC. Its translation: CASSYSGSYQETQYF.

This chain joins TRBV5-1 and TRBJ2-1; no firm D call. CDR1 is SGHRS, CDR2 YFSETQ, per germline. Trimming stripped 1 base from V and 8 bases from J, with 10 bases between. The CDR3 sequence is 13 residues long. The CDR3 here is CASSLIGFHEQFF. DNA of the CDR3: TGCGCCAGCAGCTTGATTGGGTTCCATGAGCAGTTCTTC. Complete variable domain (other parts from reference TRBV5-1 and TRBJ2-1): KAGVTQTPRYLIKTRGQQVTLSCSPISGHRSVSWYQQTPGQGLQFLFEYFSETQRNKGNFPGRFSGRQFSNSRSEMNVSTLELGDSALYLCASSLIGFHEQFFGPGTRLTVL.

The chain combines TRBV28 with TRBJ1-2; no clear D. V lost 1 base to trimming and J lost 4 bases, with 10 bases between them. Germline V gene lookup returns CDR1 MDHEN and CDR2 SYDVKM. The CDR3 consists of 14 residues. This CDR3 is CASSLYPGSYGYTF. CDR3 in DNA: TGTGCCAGCAGTTTATACCCGGGAAGCTATGGCTACACCTTC.

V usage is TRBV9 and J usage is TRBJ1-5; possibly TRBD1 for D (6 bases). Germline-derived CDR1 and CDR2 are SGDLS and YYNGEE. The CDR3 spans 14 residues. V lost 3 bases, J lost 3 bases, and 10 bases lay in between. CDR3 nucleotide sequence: TGTGCCAGCAGCGACGGACAGTACAATCAGCCCCAGCATTTT. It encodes CASSDGQYNQPQHF.

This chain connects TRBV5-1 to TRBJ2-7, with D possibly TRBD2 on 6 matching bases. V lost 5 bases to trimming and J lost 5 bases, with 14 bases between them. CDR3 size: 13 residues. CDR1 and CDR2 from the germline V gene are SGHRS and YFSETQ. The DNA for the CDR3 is TGCGCCAGCAGTATTGGTGGGGGGAACGAGCAGTACTTC. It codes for CASSIGGGNEQYF.

CDR3 amino acids: CASSYSDLNTEAFF. The CDR3 coding sequence is TGTGCCAGCAGTTACTCGGATCTGAACACTGAAGCTTTCTTT. The rearrangement uses TRBV6-2 or TRBV6-3 and TRBJ1-1; D unclear. Germline values: CDR1 MNHEY, CDR2 SVGEGT. CDR3 length equals 14 residues. V dropped 0 bases and J dropped 0 bases, with 5 bases sitting between them.

For the CDR3, the DNA is TGTGCCAGCAGCCATGATTACGACAGGACCCTTTATCAGCCCCAGCATTTT. This gives the protein CASSHDYDRTLYQPQHF. The chain combines TRBV5-8 with TRBJ1-5; a possible D gene is TRBD1 (6 bases). This CDR3 is 17 amino acids long. V was pared by 4 bases and J by 5 bases, with 22 bases between. Germline values: CDR1 SGHTS, CDR2 YDEGEE.

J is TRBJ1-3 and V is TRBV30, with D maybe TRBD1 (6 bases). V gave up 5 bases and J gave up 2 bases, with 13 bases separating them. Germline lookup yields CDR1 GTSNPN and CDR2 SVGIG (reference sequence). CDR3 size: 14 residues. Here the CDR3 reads CAWEVGGPGNTIYF. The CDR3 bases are TGTGCCTGGGAGGTAGGGGGTCCTGGAAACACCATATATTTT.

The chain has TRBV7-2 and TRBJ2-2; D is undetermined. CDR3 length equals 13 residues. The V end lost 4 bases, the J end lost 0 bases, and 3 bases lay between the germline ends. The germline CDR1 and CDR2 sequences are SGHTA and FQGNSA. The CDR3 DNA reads TGTGCCAGCAGCTACACGAACACCGGGGAGCTGTTTTTT. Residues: CASSYTNTGELFF.

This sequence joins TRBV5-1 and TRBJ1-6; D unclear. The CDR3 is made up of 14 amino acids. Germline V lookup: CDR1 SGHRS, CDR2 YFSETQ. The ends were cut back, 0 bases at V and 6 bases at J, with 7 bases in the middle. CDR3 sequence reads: CASSLARSNSPLHF. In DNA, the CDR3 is TGCGCCAGCAGCTTGGCCCGGAGTAATTCACCCCTCCACTTT.

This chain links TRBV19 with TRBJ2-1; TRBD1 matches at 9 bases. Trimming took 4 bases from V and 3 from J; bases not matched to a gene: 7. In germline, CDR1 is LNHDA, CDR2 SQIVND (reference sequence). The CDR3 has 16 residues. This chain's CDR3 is CASSRPGTGSYNEQFF. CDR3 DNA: TGTGCCAGTAGTAGGCCCGGGACAGGGAGCTACAATGAGCAGTTCTTC.

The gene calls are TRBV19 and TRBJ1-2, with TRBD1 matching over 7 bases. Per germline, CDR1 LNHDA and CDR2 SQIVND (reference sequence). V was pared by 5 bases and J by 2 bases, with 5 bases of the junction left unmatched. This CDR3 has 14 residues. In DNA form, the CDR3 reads TGTGCCAGTAGTCCCTCGACAGGGAACTATGGCTACACCTTC. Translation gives CASSPSTGNYGYTF. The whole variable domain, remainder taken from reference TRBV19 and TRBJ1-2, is DGGITQSPKYLFRKEGQNVTLSCEQNLNHDAMYWYRQDPGQGLRLIYYSQIVNDFQKGDIAEGYSVSREKKESFPLTVTSAQKNPTAFYLCASSPSTGNYGYTFGSGTRLTVV.

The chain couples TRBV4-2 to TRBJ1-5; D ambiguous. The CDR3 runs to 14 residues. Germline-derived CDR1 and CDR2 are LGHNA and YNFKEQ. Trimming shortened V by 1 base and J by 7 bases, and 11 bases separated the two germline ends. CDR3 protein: CASSQGPGNQPQHF. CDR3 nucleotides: TGTGCCAGCAGCCAAGGGCCAGGAAACCAGCCCCAGCATTTT.

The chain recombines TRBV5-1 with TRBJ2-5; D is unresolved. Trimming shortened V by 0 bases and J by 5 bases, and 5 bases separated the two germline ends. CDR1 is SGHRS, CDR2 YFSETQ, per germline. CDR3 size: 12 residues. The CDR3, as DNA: TGCGCCAGCAGCTTGGGGGCGGAGACCCAGTACTTC. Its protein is CASSLGAETQYF. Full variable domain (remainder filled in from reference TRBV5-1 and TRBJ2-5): KAGVTQTPRYLIKTRGQQVTLSCSPISGHRSVSWYQQTPGQGLQFLFEYFSETQRNKGNFPGRFSGRQFSNSRSEMNVSTLELGDSALYLCASSLGAETQYFGPGTRLLVL.

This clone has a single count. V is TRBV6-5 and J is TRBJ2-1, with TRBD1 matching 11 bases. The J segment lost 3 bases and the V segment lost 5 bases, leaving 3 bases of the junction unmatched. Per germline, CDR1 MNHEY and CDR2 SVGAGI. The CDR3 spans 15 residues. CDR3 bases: TGTGCCAGCAGTACGGACAGGGGGCACTACAATGAGCAGTTCTTC. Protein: CASSTDRGHYNEQFF.

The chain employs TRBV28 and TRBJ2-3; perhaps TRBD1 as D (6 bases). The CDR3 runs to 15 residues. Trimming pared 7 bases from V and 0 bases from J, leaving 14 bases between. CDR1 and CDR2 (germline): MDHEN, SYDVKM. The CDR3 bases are TGTGCCAGCATTCCCCAGGGGCAGAGCACAGATACGCAGTATTTT. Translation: CASIPQGQSTDTQYF.

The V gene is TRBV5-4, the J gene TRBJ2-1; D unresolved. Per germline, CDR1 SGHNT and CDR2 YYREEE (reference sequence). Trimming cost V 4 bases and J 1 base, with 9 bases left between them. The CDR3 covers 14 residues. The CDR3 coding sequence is TGTGCCAGCAGCACAAGGGTTTCCTACAATGAGCAGTTCTTC. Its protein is CASSTRVSYNEQFF. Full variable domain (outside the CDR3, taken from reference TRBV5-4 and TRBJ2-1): ETGVTQSPTHLIKTRGQQVTLRCSSQSGHNTVSWYQQALGQGPQFIFQYYREEENGRGNFPPRFSGLQFPNYSSELNVNALELDDSALYLCASSTRVSYNEQFFGPGTRLTVL.